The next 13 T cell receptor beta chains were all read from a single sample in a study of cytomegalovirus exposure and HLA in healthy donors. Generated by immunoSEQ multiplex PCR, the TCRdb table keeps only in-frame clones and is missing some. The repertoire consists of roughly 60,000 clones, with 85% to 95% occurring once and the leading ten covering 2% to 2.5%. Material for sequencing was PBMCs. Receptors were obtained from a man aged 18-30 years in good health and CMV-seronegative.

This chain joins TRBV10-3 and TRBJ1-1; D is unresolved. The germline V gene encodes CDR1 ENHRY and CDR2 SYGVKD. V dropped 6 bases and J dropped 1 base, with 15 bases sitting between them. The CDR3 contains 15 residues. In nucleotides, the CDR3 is TGTGCCATCAGATGGGAAATGGGAGAGAACACTGAAGCTTTCTTT. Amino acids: CAIRWEMGENTEAFF.

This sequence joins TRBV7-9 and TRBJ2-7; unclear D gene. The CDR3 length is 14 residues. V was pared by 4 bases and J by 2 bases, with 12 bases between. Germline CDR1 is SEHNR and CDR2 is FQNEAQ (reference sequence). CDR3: CASSSTEFPYEQYF. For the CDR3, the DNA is TGTGCCAGCAGCTCCACAGAGTTTCCCTACGAGCAGTACTTC.

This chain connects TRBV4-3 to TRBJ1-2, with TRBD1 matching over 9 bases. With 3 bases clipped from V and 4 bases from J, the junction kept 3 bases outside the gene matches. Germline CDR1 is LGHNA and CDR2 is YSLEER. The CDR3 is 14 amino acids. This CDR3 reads CASSQGQGGYGYTF. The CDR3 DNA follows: TGCGCCAGCAGCCAGGGACAGGGAGGCTATGGCTACACCTTC.

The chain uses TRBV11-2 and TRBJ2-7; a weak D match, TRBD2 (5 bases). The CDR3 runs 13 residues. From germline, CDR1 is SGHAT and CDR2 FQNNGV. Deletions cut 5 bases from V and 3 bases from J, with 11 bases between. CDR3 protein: CASSPRVDYEQYF. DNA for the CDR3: TGTGCCAGCAGCCCGAGGGTGGACTACGAGCAGTACTTC.

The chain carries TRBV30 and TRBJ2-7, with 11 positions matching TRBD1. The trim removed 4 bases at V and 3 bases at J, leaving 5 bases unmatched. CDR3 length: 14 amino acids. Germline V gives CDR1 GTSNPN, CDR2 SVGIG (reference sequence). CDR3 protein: CAWTWTGGYYEQYF. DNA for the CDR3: TGTGCCTGGACCTGGACAGGGGGCTACTACGAGCAGTACTTC.

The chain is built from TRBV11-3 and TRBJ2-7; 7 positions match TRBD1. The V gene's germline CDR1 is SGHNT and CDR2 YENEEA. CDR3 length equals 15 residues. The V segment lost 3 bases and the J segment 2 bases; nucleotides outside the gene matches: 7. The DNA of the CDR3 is TGTGCCAGCAGCTTCGGACAGGCCAGGGCCTACGAGCAGTACTTC. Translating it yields CASSFGQARAYEQYF. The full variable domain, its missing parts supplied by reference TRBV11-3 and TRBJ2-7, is EAGVVQSPRYKIIEKKQPVAFWCNPISGHNTLYWYLQNLGQGPELLIRYENEEAVDDSQLPKDRFSAERLKGVDSTLKIQPAELGDSAVYLCASSFGQARAYEQYFGPGTRLTVT.

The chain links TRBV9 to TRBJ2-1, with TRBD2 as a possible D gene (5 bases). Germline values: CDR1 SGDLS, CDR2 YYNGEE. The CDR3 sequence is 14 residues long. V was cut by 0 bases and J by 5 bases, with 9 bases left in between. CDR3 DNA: TGTGCCAGCAGCGTAGTAGGGAGCGACAATGAGCAGTTCTTC. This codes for CASSVVGSDNEQFF.

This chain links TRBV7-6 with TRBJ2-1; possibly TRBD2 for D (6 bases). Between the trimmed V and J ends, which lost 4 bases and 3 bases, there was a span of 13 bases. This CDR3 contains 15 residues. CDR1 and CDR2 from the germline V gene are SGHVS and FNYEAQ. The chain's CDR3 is CASSSGTRYYNEQFF. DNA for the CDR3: TGTGCCAGCAGCTCCGGGACTCGCTACTACAATGAGCAGTTCTTC.

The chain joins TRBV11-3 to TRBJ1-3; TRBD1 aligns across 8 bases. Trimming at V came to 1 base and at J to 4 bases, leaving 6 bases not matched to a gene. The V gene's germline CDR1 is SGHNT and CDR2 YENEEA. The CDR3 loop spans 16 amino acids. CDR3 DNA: TGTGCCAGCAGCTTAGTAGGACAGGGAACCGGAAACACCATATATTTT. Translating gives CASSLVGQGTGNTIYF.

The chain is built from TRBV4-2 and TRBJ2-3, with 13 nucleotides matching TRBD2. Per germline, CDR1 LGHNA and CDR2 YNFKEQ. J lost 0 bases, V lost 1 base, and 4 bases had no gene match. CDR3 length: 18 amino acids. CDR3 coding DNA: TGTGCCAGCAGCCAAGGGACTAGCGGGGGTTTTAGCACAGATACGCAGTATTTT. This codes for CASSQGTSGGFSTDTQYF.

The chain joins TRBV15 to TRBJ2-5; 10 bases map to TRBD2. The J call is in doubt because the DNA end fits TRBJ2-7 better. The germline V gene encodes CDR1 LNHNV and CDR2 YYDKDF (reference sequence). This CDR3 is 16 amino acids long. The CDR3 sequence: CATSREGPAGGYEQYF. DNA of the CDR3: TGTGCCACCAGCAGAGAGGGTCCAGCGGGAGGGTACGAGCAGTACTTC.

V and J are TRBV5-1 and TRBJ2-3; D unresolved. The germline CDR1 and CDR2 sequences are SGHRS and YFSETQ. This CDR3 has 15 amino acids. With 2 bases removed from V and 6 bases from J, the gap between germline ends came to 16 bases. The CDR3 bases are TGCGCCAGCAGCTTTAGAGGCGAGCCCGGGGATACGCAGTATTTT. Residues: CASSFRGEPGDTQYF.

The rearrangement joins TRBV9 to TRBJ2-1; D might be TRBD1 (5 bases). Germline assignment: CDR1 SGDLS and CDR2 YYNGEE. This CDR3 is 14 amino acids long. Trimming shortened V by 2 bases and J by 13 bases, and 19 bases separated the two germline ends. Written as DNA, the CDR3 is TGTGCCAGCAGCGTGGGCCAGGAAGGGGCTCTTCAGTTCTTC. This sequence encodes CASSVGQEGALQFF.